These 9 T cell receptor beta chains share one sample of origin, sequenced in a study of Graves' ophthalmopathy and Graves' hyperthyroidism. RNA transcripts yielded amplified TCR beta CDR3 regions. A first-round RT-PCR used HTBI primers, followed by a second-round multiplex PCR. MiXCR was run by TCRdb on the multiplex PCR reads, yielding one entry per CDR3 protein. The sample contains around 1.1 million distinct CDR3 sequences, about two fifths of which appear only once. Sequences were obtained from peripheral blood or thyroid tissue (not recorded which). These receptors came from an adult man with Graves' hyperthyroidism.

In regard to this clonotype: The conserved final phenylalanine or tryptophan is absent from the CDR3, which likely points to a read error. Because the CDR3's place on the DNA is in doubt, the DNA is left out and the CDR3 is given as listed by TCRdb. The gene calls are TRBV10-2 and TRBJ2-7; the table's D call, TRBD1, was not checked against the DNA. CDR1 is WSHSY and CDR2 is SAAADI in the germline V gene. The CDR3 sequence runs 13 residues, both termini included. The CDR3 is CASSYGQGVELYL.

This clonotype has at least ten counts. The chain has TRBV5-1 and TRBJ1-6; D is undetermined. Trimming removed 0 bases from V and 6 bases from J, with 4 bases in between. This CDR3 comprises 13 residues. Germline CDR1 and CDR2: SGHRS and YFSETQ. CDR3 sequence reads: CASSLEGNSPLHF. For the CDR3, the DNA is TGCGCCAGCAGCTTGGAGGGTAATTCACCCCTCCACTTT. The full variable domain, completed using reference TRBV5-1 and TRBJ1-6, is KAGVTQTPRYLIKTRGQQVTLSCSPISGHRSVSWYQQTPGQGLQFLFEYFSETQRNKGNFPGRFSGRQFSNSRSEMNVSTLELGDSALYLCASSLEGNSPLHFGNGTRLTVT.

The chain joins TRBV7-9 to TRBJ2-3, with D possibly TRBD2 on 6 matching bases. Germline lookup yields CDR1 SEHNR and CDR2 FQNEAQ (reference sequence). The CDR3 covers 14 residues. V lost 1 base, J lost 1 base, and 6 bases lay in between. CDR3 DNA: TGTGCCAGCAGCTTAGAGCGGGGCACAGATACGCAGTATTTT. Its protein is CASSLERGTDTQYF.

V gene TRBV29-1 combines with J gene TRBJ2-6; 9 nucleotides match TRBD1. This CDR3 contains 14 residues. After removal of 7 bases from V and 6 bases from J, the junction contained 7 bases not matched to a gene. Germline V gives CDR1 SQVTM, CDR2 ANQGSEA. Written as DNA, the CDR3 is TGCAGCGCCTGGGACAGGGCGACGGCCAACGTCCTGACTTTC. As protein: CSAWDRATANVLTF.

The chain joins TRBV7-2 to TRBJ1-5; D is unclear. Trimming stripped 1 base from V and 0 bases from J, with 10 bases between. The CDR3 sequence is 16 residues long. From germline, CDR1 is SGHTA and CDR2 FQGNSA. The CDR3 protein is CASSLGGIYSNQPQHF. Written as DNA, the CDR3 is TGTGCCAGCAGCTTAGGTGGAATATATAGCAATCAGCCCCAGCATTTT.

This clonotype was seen many times. CDR3: CASSRSGQGSSAFF. The CDR3 nucleotides are TGTGCCAGCAGCCGTTCGGGGCAGGGATCCTCGGCTTTCTTT. V usage is TRBV12-3 or TRBV12-4 and J usage is TRBJ1-1; tentatively, D is TRBD1 (5 bases). V was trimmed by 6 bases and J by 11 bases, leaving 22 bases between them. CDR3 length equals 14 residues.

In its sample, this clonotype was seen a few times. This rearrangement joins TRBV10-3 to TRBJ1-4; D is unresolved. Germline CDR1 ENHRY, CDR2 SYGVKD. Trimming shortened V by 10 bases and J by 3 bases, and 18 bases separated the two germline ends. This CDR3 is built from 15 residues. The CDR3 nucleotides read TGTGCCACTCGCCTGTCGGGATCCGCTAATGAAAAACTGTTTTTT. Residues: CATRLSGSANEKLFF.

V gene TRBV24-1 combines with J gene TRBJ2-5; weak D call: TRBD1 (6 bases). The CDR3 sequence is 15 residues long. CDR1 is KGHDR, CDR2 SFDVKD, per germline. V lost 1 base and J lost 5, with 13 bases in between. DNA of the CDR3: TGTGCCACCAGTGATTTCAGGGACACCGGGGAGACCCAGTACTTC. Residues: CATSDFRDTGETQYF.

This clonotype was seen many times. CDR3 amino acids: CASSKSKTDQPQHF. The DNA for the CDR3 is TGTGCCAGCAGCAAGTCAAAAACCGATCAGCCCCAGCATTTT. This chain uses TRBV2 with TRBJ1-5; no firm D call. V was pared by 6 bases and J by 5 bases, with 14 bases between. CDR3 length: 14 residues. Germline CDR1 is SNHLY and CDR2 is FYNNEI.